Sequencing of this TCR beta chain was carried out in a study of regulatory T cells in long-lasting Graves disease. Study details: Antithyroid drugs had been taken by newly diagnosed Graves' patients for under 3 months. Findings of the study overall: Newly diagnosed patients shared about a thousand public clonotypes; persistent patients shared about 2,500.

Arm-PCR of CDR3 regions with iRepertoire HTBI primers generated TCR beta libraries. Using its own MiXCR run on the multiplex PCR reads, TCRdb lists one record per CDR3 protein. The data contain 350,000 to 550,000 distinct CDR3 sequences, about 14% of them seen just once; the ten biggest clones take up 17%. Time point reported: newly diagnosed GD, antithyroid drugs for less than 3 months. Preparation of the TCR library used RNA extracted from PBMCs. This clonotype was seen many times. Its cognate antigen is unknown. Germline-derived CDR1 and CDR2 are SNHLY and FYNNEI. The CDR3 has 15 amino acids. Trimming at V came to 6 bases and at J to 2 bases, leaving 6 bases not matched to a gene. This sample was also put to use in a study of T cells in Graves' hyperthyroidism and ophthalmopathy. Per that study: Researchers defined stable Graves' hyperthyroidism as no ophthalmopathy progression within 18 months. Those patients with uncontrolled infection, other autoimmune disease, pregnancy or lactation were excluded.

The chain combines TRBV2 with TRBJ1-2, with 10 bases aligning to TRBD1. The material was peripheral blood mononuclear cells (PBMCs), obtained at new diagnosis, from a patient treated with antithyroid drugs. The sequence came from a woman aged 50 to 60 with Graves disease. The CDR3 loop reads CASRARQGANYGYTF. The CDR3 DNA reads as TGTGCCAGCAGGGCTAGACAGGGGGCGAACTATGGCTACACCTTC.